The next 17 T cell receptor beta chains were all read from a single sample in a study of human T cells and chemical hapten exposure. Time point meaning: patch test 1, 2 weeks after DPC sensitization. The treatment: therapeutic diphenylcyclopropenone sensitization with weekly scalp DPC. TCRdb re-derived calls from the RACE reads in MiXCR, one entry per CDR3 protein. The table lists just over 80,000 distinct CDR3 sequences, around a tenth of them singletons. This specimen consisted of whole blood, obtained in connection with sensitization to the hapten diphenylcyclopropenone (DPC). These receptor sequences come from a woman between 45 and 65 years old with alopecia areata. Some clones in this sample may be carry-over from other donors' samples.

This clonotype has a count of ten or more. The CDR3 is CASSLGDRGLNTEAFF. CDR3 DNA: TGTGCCAGCAGTTTGGGGGACAGGGGTTTGAACACTGAAGCTTTCTTT. The chain links TRBV27 to TRBJ1-1; 10 nucleotides line up with TRBD1. This CDR3 contains 16 residues. Per the germline V gene, CDR1 is MNHEY and CDR2 is SMNVEV (reference sequence). The J segment lost 0 bases and the V segment lost 3 bases, leaving 4 bases of the junction unmatched.

To note about this clonotype: A much more abundant neighbour one base away suggests this may be a read error. The chain has TRBV7-3 and TRBJ2-1, with 8 nucleotides matching TRBD2. Germline CDR1 SGHTA, CDR2 FQGTGA. This CDR3 region has 16 residues. V shed 6 bases and J 11 bases; nucleotides not matched to a gene: 18. In DNA, the CDR3 is TGTGCCAGCAGTACACTAGCGGCCCTTTCGGGGAATAAGCAGTTCTTC. This codes for CASSTLAALSGNKQFF.

This clonotype was counted between two and nine times. This chain connects TRBV20-1 to TRBJ2-5, with 10 bases identical to TRBD2. Trimming at V came to 6 bases and at J to 4 bases, leaving 11 bases not matched to a gene. Germline V gene sequence: CDR1 DFQATT, CDR2 SNEGSKA (reference sequence). The CDR3 is 15 amino acids. This CDR3 is CSARAPPSGRETQYF. Written as DNA, the CDR3 is TGCAGTGCAAGGGCCCCTCCTAGCGGGAGAGAGACCCAGTACTTC.

Only a few counts were recorded for this clonotype. The chain links TRBV19 to TRBJ2-3; D perhaps matches TRBD1 (6 bases). The CDR3 has 14 amino acids. Germline V gene data show CDR1 as LNHDA and CDR2 as SQIVND (reference sequence). V lost 6 bases, J lost 3 bases, and 13 bases lay in between. The CDR3 sequence: CASRLQGATDTQYF. The DNA for the CDR3 is TGTGCCAGTAGGCTACAGGGTGCAACAGATACGCAGTATTTT.

The chain is built from TRBV7-2 and TRBJ2-2; 7 positions match TRBD1. Germline CDR1 is SGHTA and CDR2 is FQGNSA. J was trimmed by 3 bases and V by 5 bases; bases with no gene match: 6. The CDR3 covers 15 residues. CDR3 loop: CASSARGLYTGELFF. CDR3 DNA: TGTGCCAGCAGCGCAAGGGGGCTGTACACCGGGGAGCTGTTTTTT.

The J gene is TRBJ1-2, the V gene TRBV20-1, with 7 bases matching TRBD1. The J segment lost 7 bases and the V segment lost 2 bases, leaving 4 bases of the junction unmatched. CDR1 DFQATT and CDR2 SNEGSKA come from the germline V gene (reference sequence). The CDR3 covers 12 residues. The CDR3 here is CSARMTGTGYTF. The DNA for the CDR3 is TGCAGTGCTAGAATGACAGGGACTGGCTACACCTTC.

This clonotype showed up just a few times. The chain recombines TRBV7-9 with TRBJ2-7; D remains ambiguous. The ends were cut back, 0 bases at V and 7 bases at J, with 10 bases in the middle. The CDR3 extends over 13 amino acids. The germline CDR1 and CDR2 sequences are SEHNR and FQNEAQ (reference sequence). CDR3 sequence reads: CASSLAQLGEQYF. The DNA for the CDR3 is TGTGCCAGCAGCTTAGCGCAATTGGGGGAGCAGTACTTC.

At least ten counts were recorded for this clonotype. The V call is TRBV20-1, the J call TRBJ1-1; 8 bases are shared with TRBD1. Germline-derived CDR1 and CDR2 are DFQATT and SNEGSKA (reference sequence). This CDR3 contains 16 residues. V lost 4 bases and J lost 2; bases outside the gene matches: 12. CDR3 protein: CSAISRQGALNTEAFF. The CDR3 bases are TGCAGTGCTATTTCTCGCCAGGGGGCTCTTAACACTGAAGCTTTCTTT.

This clonotype has a handful of counts. This sequence joins TRBV30 and TRBJ2-3, with 7 bases lining up with TRBD1. The CDR3 totals 15 residues. J was trimmed by 2 bases and V by 2 bases; bases with no gene match: 7. Germline V gene sequence: CDR1 GTSNPN, CDR2 SVGIG (reference sequence). The chain's CDR3 is CAWSREGGPTDTQYF. As DNA, the CDR3 is TGTGCCTGGAGTCGGGAAGGGGGCCCCACAGATACGCAGTATTTT. The full variable domain, in which reference TRBV30 and TRBJ2-3 provide the parts outside the CDR3, is SQTIHQWPATLVQPVGSPLSLECTVEGTSNPNLYWYRQAAGRGLQLLFYSVGIGQISSEVPQNLSASRPQDRQFILSSKKLLLSDSGFYLCAWSREGGPTDTQYFGPGTRLTVL.

The chain has TRBV7-2 and TRBJ2-5; D gene unclear. CDR3 length equals 13 residues. Trimming stripped 5 bases from V and 0 bases from J, with 7 bases between. The germline CDR1 and CDR2 sequences are SGHTA and FQGNSA. CDR3 sequence reads: CASSEAYQETQYF. DNA for the CDR3: TGTGCCAGCAGCGAAGCATACCAAGAGACCCAGTACTTC.

The genes are TRBV12-3 or TRBV12-4 and TRBJ1-1; D is unclear. Deletions cut 7 bases from V and 1 base from J, with 22 bases between. This CDR3 has 17 residues. The CDR3: CASTFAGRGQANTEAFF. DNA for the CDR3: TGTGCCAGCACCTTTGCCGGGAGAGGGCAGGCGAACACTGAAGCTTTCTTT.

CDR3 nucleotides: TGCAGTGCTAGAGATACCGCAGGGGGTACGCAGTATTTT. It is translated as CSARDTAGGTQYF. The chain recombines TRBV20-1 with TRBJ2-3, with 7 bases lining up with TRBD1. V shed 0 bases and J 8 bases; nucleotides not matched to a gene: 5. CDR3 length equals 13 residues. CDR1 is DFQATT, CDR2 SNEGSKA, per germline (reference sequence).

V is TRBV5-5 and J is TRBJ2-7, with 10 bases fitting TRBD1. The CDR3 runs 13 residues. J lost 4 bases, V lost 10 bases, and 8 bases had no gene match. CDR1 is SGHKS, CDR2 YYEKEE, per germline (reference sequence). This CDR3 is CAAGQGGMYEQYF. CDR3 bases: TGTGCCGCCGGACAGGGGGGAATGTACGAGCAGTACTTC.

This clonotype was observed a handful of times. CDR3 DNA: TGTGCCAGCAGGACAGCAGACAACAGGTACTTC. This encodes CASRTADNRYF. The chain is built from TRBV21-1 and TRBJ2-4; TRBD1, the table's D call, was not compared with the DNA. TRBV21-1 counts as a pseudogene. The CDR3 is made up of 11 amino acids.

There are many counts of this clonotype. This rearrangement joins TRBV18 to TRBJ1-2, with D perhaps matching TRBD1 (5 bases). Germline V gene lookup returns CDR1 KGHSH and CDR2 LQKENI. V shed 4 bases and J shed 7 bases, with 16 bases lying between them. CDR3 length equals 14 residues. CDR3 DNA sequence: TGTGCCAGCTCACGATCGGGGGATAGGAGTGGCTACACCTTC. Protein: CASSRSGDRSGYTF.

There are many counts of this clonotype. V and J are TRBV3-1 and TRBJ2-6, with D unresolved. The CDR3 is 19 residues long. V was trimmed by 0 bases and J by 0 bases, leaving 15 bases between them. Germline V gene lookup returns CDR1 LGHDT and CDR2 YNNKEL (reference sequence). CDR3 sequence (DNA): TGTGCCAGCAGCCAAGATGCACGCCAGGATGACTCTGGGGCCAACGTCCTGACTTTC. Residues: CASSQDARQDDSGANVLTF.

The chain couples TRBV5-6 to TRBJ1-4; TRBD1 matches at 7 bases. This CDR3 spans 15 amino acids. With V trimmed by 4 bases and J by 7 bases, 10 bases remained unmatched. Germline-derived CDR1 and CDR2 are SGHDT and YYEEEE. The CDR3 spells CASSQTGNVAEKLFF. CDR3 nucleotide sequence: TGTGCCAGCAGCCAGACAGGGAATGTGGCTGAAAAACTGTTTTTT.